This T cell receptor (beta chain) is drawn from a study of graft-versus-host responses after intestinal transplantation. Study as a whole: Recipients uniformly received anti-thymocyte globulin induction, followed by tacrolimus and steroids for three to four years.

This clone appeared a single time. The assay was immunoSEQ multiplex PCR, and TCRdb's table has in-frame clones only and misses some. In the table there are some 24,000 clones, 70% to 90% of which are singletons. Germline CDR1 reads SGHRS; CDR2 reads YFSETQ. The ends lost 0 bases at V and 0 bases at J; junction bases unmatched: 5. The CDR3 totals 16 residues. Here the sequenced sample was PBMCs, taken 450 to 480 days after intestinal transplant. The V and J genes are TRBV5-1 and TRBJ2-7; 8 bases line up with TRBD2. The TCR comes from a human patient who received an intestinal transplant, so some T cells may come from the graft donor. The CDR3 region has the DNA TGCGCCAGCAGCTTGGGCGAGGGACTAGTCTCCTACGAGCAGTACTTC. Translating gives CASSLGEGLVSYEQYF. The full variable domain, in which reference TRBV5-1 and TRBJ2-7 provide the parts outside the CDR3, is KAGVTQTPRYLIKTRGQQVTLSCSPISGHRSVSWYQQTPGQGLQFLFEYFSETQRNKGNFPGRFSGRQFSNSRSEMNVSTLELGDSALYLCASSLGEGLVSYEQYFGPGTRLTVT.